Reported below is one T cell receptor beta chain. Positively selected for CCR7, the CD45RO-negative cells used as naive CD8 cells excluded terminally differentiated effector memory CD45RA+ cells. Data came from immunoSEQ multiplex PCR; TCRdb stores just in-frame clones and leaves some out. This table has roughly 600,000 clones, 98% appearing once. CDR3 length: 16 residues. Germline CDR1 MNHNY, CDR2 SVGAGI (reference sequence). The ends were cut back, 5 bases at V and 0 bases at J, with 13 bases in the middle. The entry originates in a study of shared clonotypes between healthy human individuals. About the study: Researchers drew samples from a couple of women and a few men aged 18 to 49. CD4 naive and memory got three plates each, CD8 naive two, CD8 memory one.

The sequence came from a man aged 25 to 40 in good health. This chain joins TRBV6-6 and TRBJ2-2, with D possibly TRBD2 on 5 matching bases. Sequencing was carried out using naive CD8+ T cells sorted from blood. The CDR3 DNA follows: TGTGCCAGCAGTGCCGCCCCTAGCTCGAACACCGGGGAGCTGTTTTTT. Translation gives CASSAAPSSNTGELFF.